This T cell receptor (beta chain) was recovered during a study of identical twins. TCRdb ran MiXCR on the 5' RACE reads and lists one entry per CDR3 protein. The profile shows some 20,000 distinct CDR3 sequences, approximately 71% of them singletons. CDR1 LNHDA and CDR2 SQIVND come from the germline V gene (reference sequence). CDR3 length: 15 amino acids. V was cut by 3 bases and J by 1 base, with 13 bases left in between. The clonotype comes from a woman younger than 30 in good health. This table probably holds off-target reads from a library built for another chain. This chain links TRBV19 with TRBJ2-7, with D perhaps TRBD1 or TRBD2 (5 bases each). Sequencing input: memory (CD45RO+) T cells sorted from blood. CDR3: CASSINGDRSYEQYF. The DNA of the CDR3 is TGTGCCAGTAGTATTAACGGGGACCGATCCTACGAGCAGTACTTC. The variable domain in full, with the rest retrieved from reference TRBV19 and TRBJ2-7, is DGGITQSPKYLFRKEGQNVTLSCEQNLNHDAMYWYRQDPGQGLRLIYYSQIVNDFQKGDIAEGYSVSREKKESFPLTVTSAQKNPTAFYLCASSINGDRSYEQYFGPGTRLTVT.